These T cell receptor beta chains were read from a single sample in a study of chemoradiotherapy in HPV16-positive cancers. Clones were read by immunoSEQ multiplex PCR, and TCRdb kept only the in-frame ones, dropping some. The repertoire has 20,000 to 30,000 clones, around nine tenths of them found once; the top ten carry around a fifth. The starting material was blood, obtained from a patient who underwent chemoradiotherapy. These TCRs come from a human donor with HPV-associated anogenital cancer. CDR3s include the opening cysteine and the closing phenylalanine or tryptophan.

v_call: TRBV19; cdr3_aa: CASSLLGGRYNEQFF
v_call: TRBV13; cdr3_aa: CASSFGTGDSPLHF
v_call: TRBV5-4; cdr3_aa: CASSRPSYGYTF
v_call: TRBV30; cdr3_aa: CAWTPGSRNTEAFF
v_call: TRBV5-1; cdr3_aa: CASSLEKGNTEAFF
v_call: TRBV19; cdr3_aa: CASSIGGGHQPQHF
v_call: TRBV6-5; cdr3_aa: CASSSGADTQYF
v_call: TRBV4-3; cdr3_aa: CASSQDSKVSGANVLTF
v_call: TRBV29-1; cdr3_aa: CSVGNRGFYGYTF
v_call: TRBV5-1; cdr3_aa: CASSLGAPGQFYEQYF
v_call: TRBV5-1; cdr3_aa: CASSLELAAGEQYF
v_call: TRBV6-9; cdr3_aa: CASMLSRGGLNEQFF
v_call: TRBV18; cdr3_aa: CASSLHTDYNEQFF
v_call: TRBV2; cdr3_aa: CASSEQGQGGYEQYF
v_call: TRBV21-1; cdr3_aa: CASSKGGAPAYEQYF
v_call: TRBV7-2; cdr3_aa: CASSLFSVTYPNEQFF
v_call: TRBV18; cdr3_aa: CASSPGYPEKLFF
v_call: TRBV11-3; cdr3_aa: CASSLGGLDTQYF
v_call: TRBV5-4; cdr3_aa: CASSLGGNLIGNTEAFF
v_call: TRBV7-9; cdr3_aa: CASSLDSLGSPLHF
v_call: TRBV5-6; cdr3_aa: CASSGKEDTPNYGYTF
v_call: TRBV7-2; cdr3_aa: CASSLAGAGGYNEQFF
v_call: TRBV5-4; cdr3_aa: CASSLEYDNEQFF
v_call: TRBV30; cdr3_aa: CAWSVGLVYEGLNTGELFF
v_call: TRBV9; cdr3_aa: CASSVEGTSGYNEQFF
v_call: TRBV5-4; cdr3_aa: CASSRGQGEAFF
v_call: TRBV10-3; cdr3_aa: CAISESLDGYTF
v_call: TRBV29-1; cdr3_aa: CSVEYLRRGGGNEQFF
v_call: TRBV11-2; cdr3_aa: CASSLKGNSISFYEQYF